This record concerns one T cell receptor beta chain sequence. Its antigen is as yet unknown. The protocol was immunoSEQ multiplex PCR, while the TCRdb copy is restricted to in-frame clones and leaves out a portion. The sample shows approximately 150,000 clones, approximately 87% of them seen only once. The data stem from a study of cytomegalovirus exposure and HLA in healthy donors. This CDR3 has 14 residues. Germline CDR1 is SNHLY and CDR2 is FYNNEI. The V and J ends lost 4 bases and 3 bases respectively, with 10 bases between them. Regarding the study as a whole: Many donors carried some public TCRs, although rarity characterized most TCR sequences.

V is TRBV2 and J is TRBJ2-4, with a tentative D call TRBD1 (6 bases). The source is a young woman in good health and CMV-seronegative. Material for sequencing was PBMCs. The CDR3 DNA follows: TGTGCCAGCAGTGCTTGGACAGACAAAAACATTCAGTACTTC. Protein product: CASSAWTDKNIQYF. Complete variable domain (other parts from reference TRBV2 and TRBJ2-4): EPEVTQTPSHQVTQMGQEVILRCVPISNHLYFYWYRQILGQKVEFLVSFYNNEISEKSEIFDDQFSVERPDGSNFTLKIRSTKLEDSAMYFCASSAWTDKNIQYFGAGTRLSVL.